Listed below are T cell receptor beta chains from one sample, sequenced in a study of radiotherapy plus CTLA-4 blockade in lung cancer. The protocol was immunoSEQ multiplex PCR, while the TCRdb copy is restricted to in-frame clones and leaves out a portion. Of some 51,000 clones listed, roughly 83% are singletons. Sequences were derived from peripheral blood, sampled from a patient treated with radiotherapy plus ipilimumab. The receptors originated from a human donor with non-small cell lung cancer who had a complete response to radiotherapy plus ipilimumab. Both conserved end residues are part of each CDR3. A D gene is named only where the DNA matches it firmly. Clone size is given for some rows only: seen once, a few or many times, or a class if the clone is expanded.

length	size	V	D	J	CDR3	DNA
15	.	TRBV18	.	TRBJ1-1	CASSPVGRGNTEAFF	TGTGCCAGCTCACCCGTGGGGAGAGGGAACACTGAAGCTTTCTTT
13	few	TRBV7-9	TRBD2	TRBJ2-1	CASSLQASGEQFF	TGTGCCAGCAGCTTACAGGCTAGCGGTGAGCAGTTCTTC
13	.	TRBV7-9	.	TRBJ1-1	CASSLEGGTEAFF	TGTGCCAGCAGCTTAGAAGGCGGCACTGAAGCTTTCTTT
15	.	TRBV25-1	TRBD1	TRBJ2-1	CASSLTGVKYNEQFF	TGTGCCAGCAGTTTAACAGGGGTTAAATACAATGAGCAGTTCTTC
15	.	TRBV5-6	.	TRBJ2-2	CASSSWAENTGELFF	TGTGCCAGCAGCTCGTGGGCAGAGAACACCGGGGAGCTGTTTTTT
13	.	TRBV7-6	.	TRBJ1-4	CASSLAPYNGLFF	TGTGCCAGCAGCTTAGCGCCGTATAACGGACTGTTTTTT
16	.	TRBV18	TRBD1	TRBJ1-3	CASSPPGTGAGNTIYF	TGTGCCAGCTCACCACCGGGGACAGGGGCTGGAAACACCATATATTTT
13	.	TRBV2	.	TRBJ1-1	CASSEGLNTEAFF	TGTGCCAGCAGTGAAGGGCTGAACACTGAAGCTTTCTTT
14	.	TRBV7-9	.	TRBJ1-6	CASSSQDHQSPLHF	TGTGCCAGCAGCTCACAGGATCACCAATCACCCCTCCACTTT
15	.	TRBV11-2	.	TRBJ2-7	CASRTLSGRSYEQYF	TGTGCCAGCAGAACGTTGTCGGGGAGGTCCTACGAGCAGTACTTC
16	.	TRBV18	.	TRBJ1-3	CASSPVQATSGNTIYF	TGTGCCAGCTCACCAGTACAGGCAACCTCTGGAAACACCATATATTTT
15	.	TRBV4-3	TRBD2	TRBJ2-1	CASSQLNSGLNEQFF	TGCGCCAGCAGCCAATTAAATAGCGGGCTCAATGAGCAGTTCTTC
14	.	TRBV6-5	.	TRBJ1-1	CASTKRDGDTEAFF	TGTGCCAGCACCAAACGGGATGGGGACACTGAAGCTTTCTTT
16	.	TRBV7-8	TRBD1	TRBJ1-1	CASSFTGDRENTEAFF	TGTGCCAGCAGCTTCACCGGGGACAGGGAGAACACTGAAGCTTTCTTT
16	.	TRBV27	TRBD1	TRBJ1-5	CASSLRTGPSNQPQHF	TGTGCCAGCAGTCTAAGGACAGGTCCTAGCAATCAGCCCCAGCATTTT
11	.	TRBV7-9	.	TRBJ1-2	CASSPYYGYTF	TGTGCCAGCAGCCCGTACTATGGCTACACCTTC
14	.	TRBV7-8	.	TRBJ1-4	CASSPDMSNEKLFF	TGTGCCAGCAGCCCGGACATGAGTAATGAAAAACTGTTTTTT
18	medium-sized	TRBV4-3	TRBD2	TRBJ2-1	CASSQAPPTSGGRNEQFF	TGCGCCAGCAGCCAGGCTCCTCCCACTAGCGGGGGCAGGAATGAGCAGTTCTTC
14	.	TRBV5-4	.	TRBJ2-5	CASSPQGFQETQYF	TGTGCCAGCAGCCCCCAGGGATTCCAAGAGACCCAGTACTTC
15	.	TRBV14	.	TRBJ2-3	CASSPYGSRADTQYF	TGTGCCAGCAGTCCTTACGGTAGCAGGGCAGATACGCAGTATTTT
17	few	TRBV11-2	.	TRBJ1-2	CASSWTHRERGHYGYTF	TGTGCCAGCAGCTGGACCCACAGGGAACGAGGCCACTATGGCTACACCTTC
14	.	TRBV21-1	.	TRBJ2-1	CASSAPAGALEQFF	TGTGCCAGCAGCGCCCCGGCGGGGGCTCTTGAGCAGTTCTTC
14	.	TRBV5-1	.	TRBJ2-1	CASSLVGEGHEQFF	TGCGCCAGCAGCTTGGTAGGGGAAGGGCATGAGCAGTTCTTC
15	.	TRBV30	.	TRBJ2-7	CAWSDTWAGTYEQYF	TGTGCCTGGAGTGACACCTGGGCAGGGACCTACGAGCAGTACTTC
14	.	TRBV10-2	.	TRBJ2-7	CASSVRGPGDQEYF	TGCGCCAGCAGTGTCAGAGGGCCGGGGGATCAGGAGTACTTC
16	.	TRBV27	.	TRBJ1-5	CASSLYGGRGNQPQHF	TGTGCCAGCAGTTTATATGGGGGGAGAGGCAATCAGCCCCAGCATTTT
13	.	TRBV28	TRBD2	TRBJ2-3	CASSLTRREVPYF	TGTGCCAGCAGTTTGACTAGGCGGGAGGTTCCGTATTTT
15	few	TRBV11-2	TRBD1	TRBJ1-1	CASSQTGVKNTEAFF	TGTGCCAGCAGCCAGACAGGGGTGAAGAACACTGAAGCTTTCTTT
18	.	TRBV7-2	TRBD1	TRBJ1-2	CASSSNPGQGFIGYGYTF	TGTGCCAGCAGCTCCAATCCGGGACAGGGGTTCATAGGGTATGGCTACACCTTC
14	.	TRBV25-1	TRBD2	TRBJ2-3	CASRSTSETDTQYF	TGTGCCAGCAGATCGACTAGCGAGACAGATACGCAGTATTTT
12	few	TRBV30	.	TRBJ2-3	CAWSVAGNTQYF	TGTGCCTGGAGTGTAGCAGGGAATACGCAGTATTTT
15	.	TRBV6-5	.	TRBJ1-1	CASSRPGLRYTEAFF	TGTGCCAGCAGTCGTCCAGGGCTGAGGTACACTGAAGCTTTCTTT
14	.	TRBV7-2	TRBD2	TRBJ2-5	CASSLVILAGEQYF	TGTGCCAGCAGCTTAGTTATTCTAGCGGGGGAGCAGTACTTC
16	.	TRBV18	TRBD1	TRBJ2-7	CASSPLKGQSGGEQYF	TGTGCCAGCTCACCATTGAAAGGGCAGTCAGGGGGCGAGCAGTACTTC
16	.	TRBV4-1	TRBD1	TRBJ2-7	CASSQDRTGGWNEQYF	TGCGCCAGCAGCCAAGATAGAACAGGGGGGTGGAACGAGCAGTACTTC
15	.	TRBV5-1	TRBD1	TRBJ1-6	CASSLEGQRNSPLHF	TGCGCCAGCAGCTTGGAGGGACAGAGAAATTCACCCCTCCACTTT
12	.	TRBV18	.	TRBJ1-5	CASSPRDQPQHF	TGTGCCAGCTCACCCAGGGATCAGCCCCAGCATTTT
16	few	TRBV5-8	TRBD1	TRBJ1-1	CASSPRLKGARTEAFF	TGTGCCAGCAGCCCCCGGTTGAAGGGGGCAAGGACTGAAGCTTTCTTT
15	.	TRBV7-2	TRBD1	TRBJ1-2	CASSFGQGRGYGYTF	TGTGCCAGCAGCTTTGGACAGGGCAGGGGCTATGGCTACACCTTC
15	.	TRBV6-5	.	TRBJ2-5	CASSYMEGGRETQYF	TGTGCCAGCAGTTACATGGAAGGGGGTCGAGAGACCCAGTACTTC
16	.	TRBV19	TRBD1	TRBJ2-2	CASSIQGALNTGELFF	TGTGCCAGTAGTATACAGGGGGCGTTAAACACCGGGGAGCTGTTTTTT
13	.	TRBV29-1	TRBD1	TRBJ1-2	CSVEETGGDGYTF	TGCAGCGTTGAAGAGACAGGGGGCGATGGCTACACCTTC
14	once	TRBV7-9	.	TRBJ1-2	CASSLGGVNYGYTF	TGTGCCAGCAGCTTAGGGGGGGTTAACTATGGCTACACCTTC
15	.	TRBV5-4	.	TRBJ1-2	CASSLIQGSNYGYTF	TGTGCCAGCAGCTTGATACAGGGAAGTAACTATGGCTACACCTTC
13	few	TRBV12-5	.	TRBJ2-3	CASAGRGTDTQYF	TGTGCTAGTGCCGGCAGGGGCACAGATACGCAGTATTTT